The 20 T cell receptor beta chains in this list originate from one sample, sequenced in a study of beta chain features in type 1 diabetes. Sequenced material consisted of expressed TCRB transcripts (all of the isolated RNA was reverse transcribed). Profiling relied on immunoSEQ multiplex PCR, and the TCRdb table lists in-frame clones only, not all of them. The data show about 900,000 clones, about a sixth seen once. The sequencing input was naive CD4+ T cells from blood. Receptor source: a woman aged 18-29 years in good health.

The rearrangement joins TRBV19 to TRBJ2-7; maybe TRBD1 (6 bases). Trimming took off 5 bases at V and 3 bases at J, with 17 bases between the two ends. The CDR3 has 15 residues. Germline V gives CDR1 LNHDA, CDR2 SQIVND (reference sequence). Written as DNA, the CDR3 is TGTGCCAGTAGTTCACCGGGACACGGTCACTACGAGCAGTACTTC. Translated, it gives CASSSPGHGHYEQYF.

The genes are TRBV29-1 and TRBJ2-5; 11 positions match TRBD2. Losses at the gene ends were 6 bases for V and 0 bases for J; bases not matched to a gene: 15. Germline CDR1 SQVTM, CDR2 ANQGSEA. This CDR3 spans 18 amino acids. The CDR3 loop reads CSVSGTSGWSKYQETQYF. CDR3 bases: TGCAGCGTGTCCGGGACTAGCGGTTGGTCTAAGTACCAAGAGACCCAGTACTTC.

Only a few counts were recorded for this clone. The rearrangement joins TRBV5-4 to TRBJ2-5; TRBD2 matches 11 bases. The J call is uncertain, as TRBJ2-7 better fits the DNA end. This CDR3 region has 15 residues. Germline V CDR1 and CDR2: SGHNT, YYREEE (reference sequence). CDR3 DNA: TGTGCCAGCAGCTCCGGGACTAGCGGCGTCAACGAGCAGTACTTC. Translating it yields CASSSGTSGVNEQYF.

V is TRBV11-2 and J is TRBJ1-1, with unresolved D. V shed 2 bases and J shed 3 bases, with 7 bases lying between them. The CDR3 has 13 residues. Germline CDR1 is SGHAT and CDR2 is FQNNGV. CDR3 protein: CASSLREDTEAFF. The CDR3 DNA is TGTGCCAGCAGCTTAAGGGAGGACACTGAAGCTTTCTTT.

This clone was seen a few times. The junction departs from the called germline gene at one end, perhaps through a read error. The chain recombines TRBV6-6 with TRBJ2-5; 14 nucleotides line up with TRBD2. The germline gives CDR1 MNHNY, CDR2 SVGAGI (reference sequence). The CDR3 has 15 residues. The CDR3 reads CAISGGLAGGETQYF. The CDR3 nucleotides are TGTGCCATCAGTGGCGGACTAGCGGGAGGAGAGACCCAGTACTTC.

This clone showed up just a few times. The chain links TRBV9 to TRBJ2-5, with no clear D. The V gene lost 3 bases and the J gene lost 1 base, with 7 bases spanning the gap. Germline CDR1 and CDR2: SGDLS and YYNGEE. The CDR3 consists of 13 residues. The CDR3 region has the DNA TGTGCCAGCAGCGCTGGACCCCAAGAGACCCAGTACTTC. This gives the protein CASSAGPQETQYF.

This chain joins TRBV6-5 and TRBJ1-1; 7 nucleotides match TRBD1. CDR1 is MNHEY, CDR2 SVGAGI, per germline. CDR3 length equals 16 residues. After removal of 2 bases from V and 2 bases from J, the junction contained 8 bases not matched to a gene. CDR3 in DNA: TGTGCCAGCAGTTACGCTCTTAACAGGGGCAACACTGAAGCTTTCTTT. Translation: CASSYALNRGNTEAFF.

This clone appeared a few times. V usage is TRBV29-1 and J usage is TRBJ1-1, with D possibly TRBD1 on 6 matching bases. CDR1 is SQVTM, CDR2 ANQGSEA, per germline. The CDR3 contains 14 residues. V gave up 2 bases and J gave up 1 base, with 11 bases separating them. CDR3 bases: TGCAGCGTTGAAAACAGGGTCACGAACACTGAAGCTTTCTTT. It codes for CSVENRVTNTEAFF.

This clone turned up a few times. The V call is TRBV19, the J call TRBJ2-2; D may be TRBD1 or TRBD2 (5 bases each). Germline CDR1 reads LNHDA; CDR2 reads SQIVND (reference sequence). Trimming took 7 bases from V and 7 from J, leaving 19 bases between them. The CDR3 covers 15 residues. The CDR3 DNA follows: TGTGCCAGTATTCGAGGGGCCAACATGGGCGGGGAGCTGTTTTTT. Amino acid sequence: CASIRGANMGGELFF.

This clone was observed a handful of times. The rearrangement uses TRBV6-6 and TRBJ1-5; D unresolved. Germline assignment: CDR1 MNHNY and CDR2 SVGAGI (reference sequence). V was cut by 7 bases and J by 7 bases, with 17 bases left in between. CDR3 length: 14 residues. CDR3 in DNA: TGTGCCAGCACCCCGGCCGTGGGAGAACAGCCCCAGCATTTT. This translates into CASTPAVGEQPQHF.

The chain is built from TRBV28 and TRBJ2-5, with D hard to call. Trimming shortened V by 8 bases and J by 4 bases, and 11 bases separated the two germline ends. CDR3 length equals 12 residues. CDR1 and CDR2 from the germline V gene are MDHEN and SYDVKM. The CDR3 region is CASRTGSETQYF. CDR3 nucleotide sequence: TGTGCCAGCCGCACGGGTTCAGAGACCCAGTACTTC.

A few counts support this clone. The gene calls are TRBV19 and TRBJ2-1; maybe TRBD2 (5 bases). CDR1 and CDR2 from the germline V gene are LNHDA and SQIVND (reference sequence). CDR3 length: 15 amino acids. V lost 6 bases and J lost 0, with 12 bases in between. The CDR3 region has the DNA TGTGCCAGTAGGGAGGACGGTAGCTCCTACAATGAGCAGTTCTTC. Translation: CASREDGSSYNEQFF.

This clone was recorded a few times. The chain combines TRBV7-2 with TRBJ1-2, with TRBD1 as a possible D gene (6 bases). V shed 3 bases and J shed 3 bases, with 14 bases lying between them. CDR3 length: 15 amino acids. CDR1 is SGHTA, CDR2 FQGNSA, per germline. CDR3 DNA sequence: TGTGCCAGCAGCTTCAGCGACAGGATAGACTATGGCTACACCTTC. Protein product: CASSFSDRIDYGYTF.

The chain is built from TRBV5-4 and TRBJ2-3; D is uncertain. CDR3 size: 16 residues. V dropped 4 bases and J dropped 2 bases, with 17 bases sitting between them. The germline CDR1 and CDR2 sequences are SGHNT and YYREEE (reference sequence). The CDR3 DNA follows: TGTGCCAGCAGCCGCACAGACCCTCGAGTCACAGATACGCAGTATTTT. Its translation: CASSRTDPRVTDTQYF.

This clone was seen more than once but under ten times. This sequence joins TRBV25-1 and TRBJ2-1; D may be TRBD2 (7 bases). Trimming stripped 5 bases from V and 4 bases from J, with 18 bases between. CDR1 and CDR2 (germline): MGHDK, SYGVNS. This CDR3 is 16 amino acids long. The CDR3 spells CASSPWEGGGYNEQFF. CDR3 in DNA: TGTGCCAGCAGTCCCTGGGAGGGAGGGGGATACAATGAGCAGTTCTTC.

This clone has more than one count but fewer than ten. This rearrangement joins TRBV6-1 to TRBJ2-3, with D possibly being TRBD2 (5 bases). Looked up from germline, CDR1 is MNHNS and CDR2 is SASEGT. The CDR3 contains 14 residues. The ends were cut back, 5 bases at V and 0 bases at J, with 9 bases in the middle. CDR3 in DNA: TGTGCCAGCAGTCTAGCTGCTAGCACAGATACGCAGTATTTT. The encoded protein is CASSLAASTDTQYF.

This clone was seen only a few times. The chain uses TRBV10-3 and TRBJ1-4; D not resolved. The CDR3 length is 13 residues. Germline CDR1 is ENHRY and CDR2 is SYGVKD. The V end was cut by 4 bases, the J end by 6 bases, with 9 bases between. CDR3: CAISVAKDEKLFF. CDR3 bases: TGTGCCATCAGTGTAGCGAAAGATGAAAAACTGTTTTTT.

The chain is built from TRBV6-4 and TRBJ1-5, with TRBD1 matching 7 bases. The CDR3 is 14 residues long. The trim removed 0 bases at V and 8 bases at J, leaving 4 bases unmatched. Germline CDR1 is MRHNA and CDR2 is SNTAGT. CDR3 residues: CASSDSTGKKPQHF. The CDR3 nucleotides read TGTGCCAGCAGTGACTCGACAGGGAAGAAGCCCCAGCATTTT.

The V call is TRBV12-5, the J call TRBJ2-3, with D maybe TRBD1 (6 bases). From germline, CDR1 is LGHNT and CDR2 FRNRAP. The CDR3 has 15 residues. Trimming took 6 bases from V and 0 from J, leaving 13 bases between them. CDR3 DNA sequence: TGTGCTAGTGGCTCAGGGGTCTCTAGCACAGATACGCAGTATTTT. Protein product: CASGSGVSSTDTQYF.

CDR3 sequence reads: CSVGTGPNTEAFF. The CDR3 nucleotides are TGCAGCGTAGGGACAGGGCCGAACACTGAAGCTTTCTTT. The J gene is TRBJ1-1, the V gene TRBV29-1; 9 bases fit TRBD1. Germline CDR1 reads SQVTM; CDR2 reads ANQGSEA. The CDR3 sequence is 13 residues long. V lost 6 bases and J lost 1; bases outside the gene matches: 3.